A single sample is the source of the 8 T cell receptor beta chains below, sequenced in a study of T cells of healthy individuals. TCRdb re-analysed the 5' RACE reads in MiXCR, keeping a single row per CDR3 protein. This table has 75,000 to 95,000 distinct CDR3 sequences, about 4.8% appearing once. The receptors stem from a female donor in good health.

This clonotype was counted many times. The chain carries TRBV5-6 and TRBJ2-5, with D perhaps assigned TRBD1 or TRBD2 (7 bases each). This CDR3 contains 14 residues. The germline V and J ends were trimmed by 4 bases and 5 bases, with 15 bases remaining between them. Germline CDR1 SGHDT, CDR2 YYEEEE. The CDR3 loop reads CASSLGGGGETQYF. CDR3 bases: TGTGCCAGCAGCCTGGGAGGGGGCGGTGAGACCCAGTACTTC.

This clonotype was seen ten or more times. The chain combines TRBV14 with TRBJ1-1; D is perhaps TRBD1 (5 bases). The germline V gene encodes CDR1 SGHDN and CDR2 FVKESK. The germline V and J ends were trimmed by 1 base and 8 bases, with 8 bases remaining between them. The CDR3 loop spans 12 amino acids. The CDR3 region has the DNA TGTGCCAGCAGCCAAGGGGGCGACGAAGCTTTCTTT. This codes for CASSQGGDEAFF.

This clonotype was detected ten times or more. The chain uses TRBV7-2 and TRBJ1-1; the match to TRBD1 covers 7 bases. The CDR3 has 17 residues. Germline CDR1 and CDR2: SGHTA and FQGNSA. The junction had 10 bases not matched to a gene; V was cut back by 3 bases and J by 0 bases. DNA of the CDR3: TGTGCCAGCAGCTTCCTGAGGACAGGCAAAATGAACACTGAAGCTTTCTTT. It yields the protein CASSFLRTGKMNTEAFF.

This clonotype occurred a few times. The V and J genes are TRBV6-5 and TRBJ2-3; 7 positions match TRBD1. After removal of 6 bases from V and 4 bases from J, the junction contained 10 bases not matched to a gene. CDR1 is MNHEY, CDR2 SVGAGI, per germline. The CDR3 contains 15 residues. CDR3 sequence: CASRLSTGRADTQYF. The CDR3 nucleotides are TGTGCCAGCAGACTCTCGACAGGGAGAGCAGATACGCAGTATTTT.

This clonotype was detected ten times or more. CDR3 in DNA: TGCAGCGTTGAAGGAGCAGGGTGGTCGAAGTTCTTC. This sequence encodes CSVEGAGWSKFF. The chain has TRBV29-1 and TRBJ2-1, with TRBD1 as a possible D gene (5 bases). CDR1 SQVTM and CDR2 ANQGSEA come from the germline V gene. CDR3 length equals 12 residues. V was trimmed by 1 base and J by 14 bases, leaving 15 bases between them.

This clonotype has ten or more counts. This rearrangement joins TRBV5-5 to TRBJ2-7, with D hard to call. CDR1 is SGHKS, CDR2 YYEKEE, per germline (reference sequence). The CDR3 is 14 amino acids. V dropped 4 bases and J dropped 6 bases, with 17 bases sitting between them. The CDR3 DNA reads as TGTGCCAGCAGCCTCCCGGCGAAGGTTCGCGAGCAGTACTTC. Protein: CASSLPAKVREQYF.

The sample holds many counts of this clonotype. The chain combines TRBV5-8 with TRBJ1-5, with D possibly being TRBD1 (5 bases). V lost 0 bases to trimming and J lost 1 base, with 8 bases between them. CDR3 length: 15 residues. Germline CDR1 and CDR2: SGHTS and YDEGEE. DNA for the CDR3: TGTGCCAGCAGCTTGGACGGGGGAAGCAATCAGCCCCAGCATTTT. Its protein product is CASSLDGGSNQPQHF.

This clonotype was found many times. This rearrangement joins TRBV10-3 to TRBJ1-1; D uncertain. With 2 bases removed from V and 1 base from J, the gap between germline ends came to 8 bases. The CDR3 covers 14 residues. In germline, CDR1 is ENHRY, CDR2 SYGVKD. CDR3 coding DNA: TGTGCCATCAGTGAGGGGAGGAAGAACACTGAAGCTTTCTTT. Translating it yields CAISEGRKNTEAFF.